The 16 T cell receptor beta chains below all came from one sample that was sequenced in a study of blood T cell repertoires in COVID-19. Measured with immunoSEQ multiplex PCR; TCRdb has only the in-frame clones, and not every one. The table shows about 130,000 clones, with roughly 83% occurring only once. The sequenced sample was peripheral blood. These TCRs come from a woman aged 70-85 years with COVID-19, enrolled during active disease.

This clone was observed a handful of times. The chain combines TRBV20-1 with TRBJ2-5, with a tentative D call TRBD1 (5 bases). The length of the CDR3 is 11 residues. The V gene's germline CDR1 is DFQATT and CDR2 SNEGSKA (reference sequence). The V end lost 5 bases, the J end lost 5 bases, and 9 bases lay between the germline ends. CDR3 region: CSASQGETQYF. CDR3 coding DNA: TGCAGTGCTTCTCAGGGCGAGACCCAGTACTTC.

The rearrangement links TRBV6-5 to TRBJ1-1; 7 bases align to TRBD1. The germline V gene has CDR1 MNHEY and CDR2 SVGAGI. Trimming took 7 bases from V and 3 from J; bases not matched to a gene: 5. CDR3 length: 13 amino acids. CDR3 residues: CASNLQGYTEAFF. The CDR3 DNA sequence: TGTGCCAGCAATCTACAGGGGTACACTGAAGCTTTCTTT.

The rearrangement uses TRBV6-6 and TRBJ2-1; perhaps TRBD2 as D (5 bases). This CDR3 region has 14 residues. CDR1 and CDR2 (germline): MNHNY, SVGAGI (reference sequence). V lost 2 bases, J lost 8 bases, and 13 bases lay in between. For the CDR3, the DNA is TGTGCCAGCAGTTACAACCCCCGGGGAGATGAGCAGTTCTTC. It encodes CASSYNPRGDEQFF.

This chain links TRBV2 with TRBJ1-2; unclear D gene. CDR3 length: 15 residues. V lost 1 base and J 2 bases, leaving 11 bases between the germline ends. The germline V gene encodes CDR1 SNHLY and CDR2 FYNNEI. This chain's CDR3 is CASSEGRGRNYGYTF. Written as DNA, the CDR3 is TGTGCCAGCAGTGAAGGGAGAGGGCGAAACTATGGCTACACCTTC.

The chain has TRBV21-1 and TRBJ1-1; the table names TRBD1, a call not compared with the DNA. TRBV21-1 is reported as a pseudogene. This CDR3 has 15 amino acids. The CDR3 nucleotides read TGTGCCAGCAGCAGGCGTCGACAGGGGCCCACTGAAGCTTTCTTT. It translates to CASSRRRQGPTEAFF.

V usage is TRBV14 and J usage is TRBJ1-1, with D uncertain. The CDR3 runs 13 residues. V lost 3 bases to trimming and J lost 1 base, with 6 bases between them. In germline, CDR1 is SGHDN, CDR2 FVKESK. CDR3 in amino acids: CASSQNRNTEAFF. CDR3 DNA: TGTGCCAGCAGCCAGAACAGGAACACTGAAGCTTTCTTT.

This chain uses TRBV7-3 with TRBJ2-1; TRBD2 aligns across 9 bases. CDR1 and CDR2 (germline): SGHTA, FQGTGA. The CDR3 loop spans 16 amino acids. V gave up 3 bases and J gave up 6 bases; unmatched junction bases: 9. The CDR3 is CASSFGGAGGRNEQFF. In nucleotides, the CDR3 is TGTGCCAGCAGCTTTGGTGGCGCGGGGGGGCGCAATGAGCAGTTCTTC.

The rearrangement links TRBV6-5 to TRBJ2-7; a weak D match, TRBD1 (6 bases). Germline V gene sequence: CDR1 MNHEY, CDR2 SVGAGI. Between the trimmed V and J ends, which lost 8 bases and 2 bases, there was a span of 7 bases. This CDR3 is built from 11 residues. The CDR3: CASGTTYEQYF. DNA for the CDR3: TGTGCCAGCGGGACAACCTACGAGCAGTACTTC.

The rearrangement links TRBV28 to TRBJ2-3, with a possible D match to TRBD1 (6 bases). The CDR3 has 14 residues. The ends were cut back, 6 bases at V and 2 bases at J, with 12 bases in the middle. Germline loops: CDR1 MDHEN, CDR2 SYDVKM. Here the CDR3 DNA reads TGTGCCAGCAGGAAAAGACAGGCCACAGATACGCAGTATTTT. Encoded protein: CASRKRQATDTQYF.

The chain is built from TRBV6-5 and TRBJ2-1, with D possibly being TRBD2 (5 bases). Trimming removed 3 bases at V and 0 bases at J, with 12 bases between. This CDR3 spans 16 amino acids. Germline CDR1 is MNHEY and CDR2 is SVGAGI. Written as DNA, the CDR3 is TGTGCCAGCAGTTATCGAGCGGAGAGCTCCTACAATGAGCAGTTCTTC. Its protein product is CASSYRAESSYNEQFF.

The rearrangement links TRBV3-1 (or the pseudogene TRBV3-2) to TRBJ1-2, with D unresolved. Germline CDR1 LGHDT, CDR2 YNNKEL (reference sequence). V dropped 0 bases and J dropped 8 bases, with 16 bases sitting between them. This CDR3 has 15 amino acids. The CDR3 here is CASSQEFHSRRGYTF. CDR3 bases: TGTGCCAGCAGCCAAGAGTTTCACAGCCGTCGGGGCTACACCTTC.

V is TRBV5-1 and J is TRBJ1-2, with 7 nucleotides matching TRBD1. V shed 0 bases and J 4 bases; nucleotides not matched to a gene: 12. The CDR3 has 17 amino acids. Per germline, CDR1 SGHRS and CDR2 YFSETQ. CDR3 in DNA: TGCGCCAGCAGCTTGGGGGACTTCGGAGGGACAGTCTATGGCTACACCTTC. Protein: CASSLGDFGGTVYGYTF.

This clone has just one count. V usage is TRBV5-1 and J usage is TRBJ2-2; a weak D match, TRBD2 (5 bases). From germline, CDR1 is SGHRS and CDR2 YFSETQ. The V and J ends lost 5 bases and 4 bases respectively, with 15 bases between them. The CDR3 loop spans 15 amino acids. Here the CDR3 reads CASSHNSAGTGELFF. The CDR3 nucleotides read TGCGCCAGCAGTCATAATAGCGCAGGCACCGGGGAGCTGTTTTTT.

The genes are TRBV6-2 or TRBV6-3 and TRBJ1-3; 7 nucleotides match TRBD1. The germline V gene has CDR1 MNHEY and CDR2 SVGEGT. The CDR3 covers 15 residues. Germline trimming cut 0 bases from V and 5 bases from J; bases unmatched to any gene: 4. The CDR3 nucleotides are TGTGCCAGCAGTTACTCGTCGGGACAGCGAAACACCATATATTTT. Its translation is CASSYSSGQRNTIYF.

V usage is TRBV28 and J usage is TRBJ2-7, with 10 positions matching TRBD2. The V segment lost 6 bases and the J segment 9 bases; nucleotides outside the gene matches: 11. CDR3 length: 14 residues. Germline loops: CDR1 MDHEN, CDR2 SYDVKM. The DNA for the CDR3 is TGTGCCAGCAGCCTGGAGCGGGGGGGCATGCCGCAGTACTTC. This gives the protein CASSLERGGMPQYF.

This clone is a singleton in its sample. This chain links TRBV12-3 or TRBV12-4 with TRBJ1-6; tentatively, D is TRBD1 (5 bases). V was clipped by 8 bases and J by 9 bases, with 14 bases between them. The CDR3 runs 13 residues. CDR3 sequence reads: CASSENQGSPLHF. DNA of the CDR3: TGTGCCAGCTCAGAAAACCAGGGTTCACCCCTCCACTTT.